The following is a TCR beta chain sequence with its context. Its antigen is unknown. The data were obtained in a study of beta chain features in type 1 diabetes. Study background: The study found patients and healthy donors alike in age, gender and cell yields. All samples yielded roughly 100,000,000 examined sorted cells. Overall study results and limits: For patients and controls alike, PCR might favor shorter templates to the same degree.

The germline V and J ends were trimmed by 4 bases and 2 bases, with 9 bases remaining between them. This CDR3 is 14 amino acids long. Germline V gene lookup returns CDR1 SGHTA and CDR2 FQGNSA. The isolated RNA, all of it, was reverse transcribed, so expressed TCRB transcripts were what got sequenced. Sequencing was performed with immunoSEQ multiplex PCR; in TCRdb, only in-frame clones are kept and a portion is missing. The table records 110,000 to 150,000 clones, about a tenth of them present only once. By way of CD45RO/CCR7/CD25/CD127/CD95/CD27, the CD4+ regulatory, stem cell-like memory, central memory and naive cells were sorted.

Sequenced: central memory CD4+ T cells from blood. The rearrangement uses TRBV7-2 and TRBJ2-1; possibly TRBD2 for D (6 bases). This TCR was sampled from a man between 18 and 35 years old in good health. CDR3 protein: CASSSRGAYNEQFF. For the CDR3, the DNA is TGTGCCAGCAGCTCGCGGGGTGCCTACAATGAGCAGTTCTTC. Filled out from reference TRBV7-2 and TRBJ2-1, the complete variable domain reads GAGVSQSPSNKVTEKGKDVELRCDPISGHTALYWYRQSLGQGLEFLIYFQGNSAPDKSGLPSDRFSAERTGGSVSTLTIQRTQQEDSAVYLCASSSRGAYNEQFFGPGTRLTVL.